This T cell receptor (beta chain) derives from a study of cytomegalovirus exposure and HLA in healthy donors. The J segment lost 2 bases and the V segment lost 4 bases, leaving 6 bases of the junction unmatched. There are 16 residues in the CDR3. The germline CDR1 and CDR2 sequences are SGHNT and YYREEE (reference sequence). PCR was performed using 60 Vbeta and 13 Jbeta primers. Sequencing was performed with immunoSEQ multiplex PCR; in TCRdb, only in-frame clones are kept and a portion is missing. Counted here are around 160,000 clones, around four fifths occurring once; the ten biggest clones make up 1.5%. On this clone: Its antigen is currently unknown.

Study findings and constraints: Among CMV-associated TCR beta chains, most appeared HLA-restricted in a later analysis. Analysis was carried out at a later point, and it linked a missense DCLRE1C variant to TCR beta V- and J-gene trimming.

The rearrangement links TRBV5-4 to TRBJ2-3, with 11 bases matching TRBD2. The sequenced material came from PBMCs. The clonotype was recovered from a woman aged 18-30 years in good health and CMV-seronegative. Here the CDR3 reads CASSPGTSGFTDTQYF. DNA of the CDR3: TGTGCCAGCAGCCCCGGGACTAGCGGATTCACAGATACGCAGTATTTT.